Listed below are T cell receptor beta chains from one sample, sequenced in a study of blood T cell repertoires in COVID-19. Sequencing was performed with immunoSEQ multiplex PCR; in TCRdb, only in-frame clones are kept and a portion is missing. This table has 270,000 or so clones, approximately 83% appearing once. The sequenced sample consisted of PBMCs or T cells enriched from blood (not recorded which). The receptors shown here come from a man in his fifties who had recovered from COVID-19. The CDR3 runs from the conserved cysteine through the conserved F or W. The D gene is left open where the match is weak. Where a row states a size, it is once, few, many or the class of an expanded clone; other rows omit it.

d_call,v_call,clone_size,j_call,cdr3_nt,cdr3_aa
-,TRBV5-1,once,TRBJ2-7,TGCGCCAGCGGGGGGAACTACGAGCAGTACTTC,CASGGNYEQYF
-,TRBV18,-,TRBJ2-4,TGTGCCAGCTCACCCGGGACACACATTCAGTACTTC,CASSPGTHIQYF
TRBD1,TRBV19,medium-sized,TRBJ2-7,TGTGCCAGTGCTTCCGGACAGGGGGTCTTCGTGCAGTACTTC,CASASGQGVFVQYF
TRBD1,TRBV7-2,-,TRBJ2-1,TGTGCCAGCAGCTTCGGGGACAGGGTCGATGAGCAGTTCTTC,CASSFGDRVDEQFF
-,TRBV28,-,TRBJ1-1,TGTGCCACCTCCTGGGGCACATTTAACACTGAAGCTTTCTTT,CATSWGTFNTEAFF
-,TRBV6-2/TRBV6-3,-,TRBJ1-2,TGTGCCAGCAGTTATCGGGGGGCGCTTAACTATGGCTACACCTTC,CASSYRGALNYGYTF
-,TRBV3-1/TRBV3-2,-,TRBJ1-1,TGTGCCAGCAGCCAAGGTACAGGGTTCACTGAAGCTTTCTTT,CASSQGTGFTEAFF
TRBD1,TRBV27,-,TRBJ2-1,TGTGCCAGCAGTTCATGGACAGGGAATGAGCAGTTCTTC,CASSSWTGNEQFF
-,TRBV19,-,TRBJ1-3,TGTGCCAGCCCAAGGACAGTGGAAGGCGGAAACACCATATATTTT,CASPRTVEGGNTIYF
-,TRBV9,-,TRBJ2-7,TGTGCCAGCAGCGTAGACCACAGTTCCTACGAGCAGTACTTC,CASSVDHSSYEQYF
TRBD1,TRBV9,-,TRBJ1-2,TGTGCCAGCAGCCCCGGGGGGCAGGGGGCATCCTTTGGCTACACCTTC,CASSPGGQGASFGYTF
TRBD1,TRBV5-1,-,TRBJ2-5,TGCGCCAGCAGCTACCGGGACAGGGGTGAGACCCAGTACTTC,CASSYRDRGETQYF
-,TRBV11-3,few,TRBJ2-7,TGTGCCAGCAGCCCAGGGGCCCCAGAGCAGTACTTC,CASSPGAPEQYF
TRBD1,TRBV15,-,TRBJ2-1,TGTGCCACCAGCAGAGACGGACAGGGCAGTGAGCAGTTCTTC,CATSRDGQGSEQFF
TRBD1,TRBV2,-,TRBJ2-2,TGTGCCAGCAGTGAAATTGGGGCAGGGGGTACCGGGGAGCTGTTTTTT,CASSEIGAGGTGELFF
-,TRBV2,-,TRBJ2-1,TGTGCCAGCAGTTCCGGGTGGGGGGCCTACAATGAGCAGTTCTTC,CASSSGWGAYNEQFF
-,TRBV9,-,TRBJ1-1,TGTGCCAGCAGCGTAGACTCCTCCCGGGTTCCTCCGCTGAACACTGAAGCTTTCTTT,CASSVDSSRVPPLNTEAFF
-,TRBV6-6,-,TRBJ1-1,TGTGCCAGCGAGAGAAGGGGCCGGACTGAAGCTTTCTTT,CASERRGRTEAFF
-,TRBV25-1,-,TRBJ2-2,TGTGCCAGCAGTGAGTCAGGATACACCGGGGAGCTGTTTTTT,CASSESGYTGELFF
-,TRBV5-5,-,TRBJ1-4,TGTGCCAGCAGCTCGCAGGGAGAAGGAGGGAGATTAACTAATGAAAAACTGTTTTTT,CASSSQGEGGRLTNEKLFF
-,TRBV7-8,-,TRBJ1-5,TGTGCCAGCAACAGGGACGCATCCGGTCAGCCCCAGCATTTT,CASNRDASGQPQHF
-,TRBV18,-,TRBJ2-6,TGTGCCAGCTCGTCGGGAGCCGGGTCTGGGGCCAACGTCCTGACTTTC,CASSSGAGSGANVLTF
-,TRBV12-5,-,TRBJ1-5,TGTGCTAGTGGTTTCATCGGGGTTGGCAATCAGCCCCAGCATTTT,CASGFIGVGNQPQHF
-,TRBV4-2,-,TRBJ2-1,TGTGCCAGCAGCGGCCGCCTAGGTGACCACTACAATGAGCAGTTCTTC,CASSGRLGDHYNEQFF
-,TRBV28,-,TRBJ2-7,TGTGCCAGCAGTTTCCTTCCATCCCGGGTCGGGAACGTGCAGTACTTC,CASSFLPSRVGNVQYF
-,TRBV12-3/TRBV12-4,-,TRBJ1-3,TGTGCCTGTACGAGGGAAAGAAACACCATATATTTT,CACTRERNTIYF
TRBD1,TRBV27,-,TRBJ1-1,TGTGCCAGCAGAGCCCGACAGGGGGCGGTGAACACTGAAGCTTTCTTT,CASRARQGAVNTEAFF
-,TRBV9,-,TRBJ1-5,TGTGCCAGCAGCCCCCGGGGTTATAGCAATCAGCCCCAGCATTTT,CASSPRGYSNQPQHF
-,TRBV11-2,-,TRBJ1-1,TGTGCCAGCAGCTTAAACCATGGGACACCGAACACTGAAGCTTTCTTT,CASSLNHGTPNTEAFF
-,TRBV6-1,-,TRBJ2-1,TGTGCCAGCAGTGAAGCCCAGACTACGAACCAGTTCTTC,CASSEAQTTNQFF
TRBD2,TRBV28,few,TRBJ2-1,TGTGCCAGCAGTGGGCTGGGGGAGGGTCGCTCCTACAATGAGCAGTTCTTC,CASSGLGEGRSYNEQFF
-,TRBV28,once,TRBJ1-4,TGTGCCAGCAGGTCGGGAGGTTCGAGTGAAAAACTGTTTTTT,CASRSGGSSEKLFF
TRBD1,TRBV7-2,-,TRBJ2-4,TGTGCCAGCAGCCTCTGGGACAGGGCCGAAAACATTCAGTACTTC,CASSLWDRAENIQYF